The clone carrying this TCR beta chain was counted a single time. What it recognizes is unknown. This sample was taken from a study of regulatory and conventional T cells in RAG deficiency. Blood CD4+ CD25-high CD127-low regulatory T cells supplied the genomic DNA template. Repertoires were generated with immunoSEQ multiplex PCR, while TCRdb's copy carries only in-frame clones and drops some. Of 9,400 or so clones listed, roughly 90% are singletons. The study, taken as a whole, reports: Sorted Omenn CD25-high CD127-low cells may not be bona fide Tregs. Compared with controls, unique Treg TCR beta sequences dropped around 100-fold in Omenn syndrome and CID/AS. Shorter CDR3s in all patient subsets; >75% Treg-Tconv overlap in Omenn.

Germline-derived CDR1 and CDR2 are WSHSY and SAAADI. The length of the CDR3 is 14 residues. Trimming cost V 6 bases and J 5 bases; bases outside gene matches: 4. This sample was also put to use in a study of regulatory T cells. That report notes: The primer mix had 52 TRBV and 13 TRBJ primers. Patient repertoires had restricted TRB V-J pairs and skewed V and J usage, most in Tregs.

The chain joins TRBV10-2 to TRBJ2-2, with 9 bases fitting TRBD1. The TCR originated in a human donor in good health. What was sequenced was Tregs sorted from blood. CDR3 protein: CASSLGQGTGELFF. The DNA for the CDR3 is TGCGCCAGCAGCTTAGGACAGGGGACCGGGGAGCTGTTTTTT.